The sequence of this T cell receptor beta chain was determined in a study of blood T cell repertoires in COVID-19. Study-level information: Nucleic acid was either cDNA or gDNA, and it came from T cells, B-cell-depleted T cells, or PBMCs.

The germline gives CDR1 MNHNY, CDR2 SVGAGI (reference sequence). The CDR3 has 14 residues. Trimming shortened V by 8 bases and J by 6 bases, and 19 bases separated the two germline ends. Profiled with immunoSEQ multiplex PCR; TCRdb holds only in-frame clones, not every one. The table has about 300,000 clones, 87% seen once. The sequencing sample was made of peripheral blood. This chain connects TRBV6-6 to TRBJ1-1; D is unclear. This receptor was identified in a man between 18 and 29 years old with active or convalescent COVID-19. CDR3 sequence reads: CASLLGFQHSEAFF. The CDR3 DNA reads TGTGCCAGCCTACTAGGGTTTCAACACTCTGAAGCTTTCTTT.